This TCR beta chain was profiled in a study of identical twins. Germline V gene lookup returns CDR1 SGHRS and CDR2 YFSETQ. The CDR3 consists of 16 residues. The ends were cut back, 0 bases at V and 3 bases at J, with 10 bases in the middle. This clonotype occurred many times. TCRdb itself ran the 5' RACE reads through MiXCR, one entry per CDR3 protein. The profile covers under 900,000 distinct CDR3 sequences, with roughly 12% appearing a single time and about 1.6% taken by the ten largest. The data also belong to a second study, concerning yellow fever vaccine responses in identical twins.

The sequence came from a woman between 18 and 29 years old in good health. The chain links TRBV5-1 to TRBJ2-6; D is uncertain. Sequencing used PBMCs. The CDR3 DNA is TGCGCCAGCAGCTTGGAGTGGTTGAATGGGGCCAACGTCCTGACTTTC. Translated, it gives CASSLEWLNGANVLTF.